A single sample gave rise to the 18 T cell receptor beta chains below, sequenced in a study of blood T cell repertoires in COVID-19. Assay used: immunoSEQ multiplex PCR; TCRdb lists only in-frame clones, some missing. The sample yields 200,000 to 300,000 clones, about 90% seen once. The source material was peripheral blood. The receptors shown here come from a person aged 18 to 35 with COVID-19, enrolled during active disease.

The chain employs TRBV12-3 or TRBV12-4 and TRBJ2-7, with 8 positions matching TRBD2. V shed 6 bases and J 9 bases; nucleotides not matched to a gene: 10. This CDR3 is 13 amino acids long. Here the CDR3 reads CASSYAERGMQYF. The CDR3 DNA reads TGTGCCAGCAGCTATGCAGAGCGGGGGATGCAGTACTTC.

The rearrangement joins TRBV12-3 or TRBV12-4 to TRBJ2-7, with D possibly matching TRBD1 (5 bases). CDR3 length: 13 amino acids. V was shortened by 5 bases and J by 4 bases, with 12 bases between the two germline ends. CDR3: CASSRQIPYEQYF. CDR3 bases: TGTGCCAGCAGTCGACAGATTCCGTACGAGCAGTACTTC.

The rearrangement links TRBV4-1 to TRBJ1-5; D not certain. Trimming took off 5 bases at V and 3 bases at J, with 8 bases between the two ends. Germline values: CDR1 MGHRA, CDR2 YSYEKL. The CDR3 consists of 13 residues. The CDR3 nucleotides read TGCGCCAGCAGCTCCGTCCCCAATCAGCCCCAGCATTTT. Translation: CASSSVPNQPQHF.

The chain employs TRBV23-1 and TRBJ1-5; D gene uncertain. TRBV23-1 is placed among ORFs of uncertain function. Trimming stripped 6 bases from V and 0 bases from J, with 9 bases between. The CDR3 is made up of 14 amino acids. CDR3 residues: CASSLGSSNQPQHF. DNA for the CDR3: TGCGCCAGCAGCTTGGGCAGTAGCAATCAGCCCCAGCATTTT.

The chain is built from TRBV28 and TRBJ2-7; TRBD2 matches 12 bases. CDR1 and CDR2 (germline): MDHEN, SYDVKM. Trimming cost V 4 bases and J 2 bases; bases outside gene matches: 6. The CDR3 runs 16 residues. The CDR3 region has the DNA TGTGCCAGCAGTTCAACCACTAGCGGGAGGCCCTACGAGCAGTACTTC. Translated: CASSSTTSGRPYEQYF.

This chain connects TRBV24-1 to TRBJ1-5; 11 nucleotides agree with TRBD1. The CDR3 loop spans 20 amino acids. Germline assignment: CDR1 KGHDR and CDR2 SFDVKD. V was pared by 5 bases and J by 0 bases, with 14 bases of the junction left unmatched. The CDR3 DNA sequence: TGTGCCACCAGTGCCCACCCCGGGACAGGGGGAAGATATAGCAATCAGCCCCAGCATTTT. Protein product: CATSAHPGTGGRYSNQPQHF.

The J gene is TRBJ2-5, the V gene TRBV2; 14 bases agree with TRBD2. The CDR3 is 17 residues long. Germline values: CDR1 SNHLY, CDR2 FYNNEI. The V and J ends lost 2 bases and 5 bases, in that order; junction bases with no gene match: 7. The CDR3 is CASSEFWGTSGSETQYF. The CDR3, as DNA: TGTGCCAGCAGTGAATTTTGGGGGACTAGCGGGAGTGAGACCCAGTACTTC.

The genes are TRBV4-2 and TRBJ2-7; 9 bases line up with TRBD1. The V gene end was trimmed by 1 base and the J gene end by 1 base; junction bases not matched to a gene: 2. This CDR3 region has 15 residues. Per germline, CDR1 LGHNA and CDR2 YNFKEQ. The CDR3 protein is CASSQGQGVSYEQYF. The CDR3 DNA follows: TGTGCCAGCAGCCAAGGACAGGGGGTATCCTACGAGCAGTACTTC.

This clone was found once. The rearrangement links TRBV6-5 to TRBJ2-3; 8 bases are shared with TRBD2. Germline lookup yields CDR1 MNHEY and CDR2 SVGAGI. The trim removed 2 bases at V and 8 bases at J, leaving 12 bases unmatched. This CDR3 contains 16 residues. CDR3 in amino acids: CASSYTSGTLPSTQYF. CDR3 in DNA: TGTGCCAGCAGTTACACTAGCGGCACGCTTCCAAGTACGCAGTATTTT.

This clone occurred a few times. The chain combines TRBV6-1 with TRBJ2-7, with a weak D call TRBD2 (6 bases). Germline CDR1 MNHNS, CDR2 SASEGT. There are 15 residues in the CDR3. Trimming removed 3 bases from V and 2 bases from J, with 14 bases in between. The CDR3 nucleotides read TGTGCCAGCAGTGAGGCCGGGACTCTTACCTACGAGCAGTACTTC. It is translated as CASSEAGTLTYEQYF.

The J gene is TRBJ2-1, the V gene TRBV9; TRBD1 agrees at 11 bases. V was clipped by 3 bases and J by 5 bases; unmatched bases: 7. The CDR3 totals 16 residues. Per the germline V gene, CDR1 is SGDLS and CDR2 is YYNGEE. The CDR3 DNA sequence: TGTGCCAGCAGCGCCCGGTCGGGACAGGGGGACAATGAGCAGTTCTTC. It specifies CASSARSGQGDNEQFF.

The chain joins TRBV28 to TRBJ1-5; 9 bases map to TRBD1. From germline, CDR1 is MDHEN and CDR2 SYDVKM. Trimming cost V 3 bases and J 7 bases; bases outside gene matches: 13. The CDR3 runs 17 residues. The CDR3 reads CASSFFGTGLLWQPQHF. The CDR3 DNA reads TGTGCCAGCAGTTTCTTTGGGACAGGGCTCTTATGGCAGCCCCAGCATTTT.

Only one count was recorded for this clone. The chain employs TRBV19 and TRBJ1-3; D unclear. The CDR3 consists of 15 residues. Germline CDR1 reads LNHDA; CDR2 reads SQIVND (reference sequence). Trimming stripped 6 bases from V and 0 bases from J, with 12 bases between. CDR3 residues: CASRPWERSGNTIYF. The CDR3 DNA reads TGTGCCAGTAGGCCATGGGAGCGCTCTGGAAACACCATATATTTT.

This chain links TRBV5-5 with TRBJ2-4, with D maybe TRBD2 (5 bases). V was pared by 1 base and J by 5 bases, with 7 bases between. The CDR3 extends over 13 amino acids. The germline gives CDR1 SGHKS, CDR2 YYEKEE (reference sequence). CDR3: CASSLSGENIQYF. DNA of the CDR3: TGTGCCAGCAGCTTGAGCGGAGAAAACATTCAGTACTTC.

This clone was detected once. The chain joins TRBV7-9 to TRBJ2-1; no clear D. The V end was cut by 4 bases, the J end by 2 bases, with 18 bases between. Germline CDR1 is SEHNR and CDR2 is FQNEAQ (reference sequence). The CDR3 length is 17 residues. CDR3 loop: CASSSPAAEHTYNEQFF. CDR3 DNA: TGTGCCAGCAGCTCGCCGGCCGCGGAGCATACCTACAATGAGCAGTTCTTC.

The chain couples TRBV7-2 to TRBJ2-2; 8 bases map to TRBD1. CDR3 size: 17 residues. V gave up 5 bases and J gave up 6 bases; unmatched junction bases: 14. CDR1 and CDR2 from the germline V gene are SGHTA and FQGNSA. In DNA, the CDR3 is TGTGCCAGCAGCGACCGGCCAGGGGGCTTTTGGCCCGGGGAGCTGTTTTTT. This encodes CASSDRPGGFWPGELFF.

The chain is built from TRBV9 and TRBJ2-7; D is unresolved. V was shortened by 3 bases and J by 3 bases, with 7 bases between the two germline ends. Germline CDR1 reads SGDLS; CDR2 reads YYNGEE. This CDR3 has 12 amino acids. This CDR3 reads CASSGNSYEQYF. In nucleotides, the CDR3 is TGTGCCAGCAGCGGAAACAGCTACGAGCAGTACTTC.

The J gene is TRBJ1-2, the V gene TRBV19, with unresolved D. V lost 1 base and J 4 bases, leaving 7 bases between the germline ends. CDR1 is LNHDA and CDR2 is SQIVND in the germline V gene (reference sequence). The CDR3 extends over 13 amino acids. CDR3 in DNA: TGTGCCAGTAGTATAGTGGGCTTCTATGGCTACACCTTC. Residues: CASSIVGFYGYTF.